The 19 T cell receptor beta chains below come from one sample, sequenced in a study of shared clonotypes between healthy human individuals. Only in-frame clones appear in the TCRdb table, and some are missing; sequencing was by immunoSEQ multiplex PCR. The profile shows 2 million to 2.5 million clones, more than 85% of them singletons. The sample taken for sequencing was naive CD4+ T cells from PBMCs. Described subset: CD45RA+ positively selected. The receptors here all came from a man aged 18 to 29 in good health. Some clones in this sample may be carry-over from other donors' samples.

The V gene is TRBV5-4, the J gene TRBJ2-7, with 10 positions matching TRBD2. CDR1 is SGHNT, CDR2 YYREEE, per germline (reference sequence). With 7 bases clipped from V and 0 bases from J, the junction kept 10 bases outside the gene matches. CDR3 length equals 16 residues. CDR3 nucleotides: TGTGCCAGCCAGCGGGAGGGCCCCCAGAGCTCCTACGAGCAGTACTTC. Protein sequence: CASQREGPQSSYEQYF.

The chain joins TRBV11-2 to TRBJ1-5; a weak D match, TRBD1 (5 bases). V was shortened by 3 bases and J by 3 bases, with 9 bases between the two germline ends. The CDR3 extends over 14 amino acids. CDR1 SGHAT and CDR2 FQNNGV come from the germline V gene. As DNA, the CDR3 is TGTGCCAGCAGCTTCACAGGCAACAATCAGCCCCAGCATTTT. Encoded protein: CASSFTGNNQPQHF.

This clone showed up just once. The rearrangement joins TRBV28 to TRBJ2-1, with 12 nucleotides matching TRBD2. The CDR3 consists of 15 residues. The germline V gene has CDR1 MDHEN and CDR2 SYDVKM. The V segment lost 5 bases and the J segment 15 bases; nucleotides outside the gene matches: 14. Written as DNA, the CDR3 is TGTGCCAGCAGTGGACTAGCGGGACTATCACGGTCGGGGTTCTTC. Translating gives CASSGLAGLSRSGFF.

The V gene is TRBV28, the J gene TRBJ2-6, with D possibly being TRBD1 (6 bases). The CDR3 runs to 20 residues. Germline loops: CDR1 MDHEN, CDR2 SYDVKM. V lost 2 bases and J lost 0, with 20 bases in between. The CDR3: CASSLRKRTEDISGANVLTF. The CDR3, as DNA: TGTGCCAGCAGTTTACGTAAGCGGACAGAAGATATCTCTGGGGCCAACGTCCTGACTTTC.

The chain carries TRBV7-9 and TRBJ2-5; TRBD2 matches 13 bases. The germline CDR1 and CDR2 sequences are SEHNR and FQNEAQ (reference sequence). This CDR3 has 17 residues. V shed 4 bases and J 0 bases; nucleotides not matched to a gene: 5. CDR3: CASSSGLAGLYQETQYF. DNA for the CDR3: TGTGCCAGCAGCTCGGGACTAGCGGGACTCTACCAAGAGACCCAGTACTTC.

The J gene is TRBJ2-3, the V gene TRBV19; the match to TRBD2 covers 8 bases. J was trimmed by 4 bases and V by 5 bases; bases with no gene match: 14. This CDR3 is built from 17 residues. CDR1 and CDR2 from the germline V gene are LNHDA and SQIVND (reference sequence). The CDR3 DNA reads TGTGCCAGTAGTGGCCCCCGACGGGAGGGCCCCGCAGATACGCAGTATTTT. Protein sequence: CASSGPRREGPADTQYF. The whole variable domain, filled in from reference TRBV19 and TRBJ2-3, reads DGGITQSPKYLFRKEGQNVTLSCEQNLNHDAMYWYRQDPGQGLRLIYYSQIVNDFQKGDIAEGYSVSREKKESFPLTVTSAQKNPTAFYLCASSGPRREGPADTQYFGPGTRLTVL.

This chain uses TRBV19 with TRBJ2-3; 7 positions agree with TRBD2. The CDR3 is 16 amino acids. Germline V lookup: CDR1 LNHDA, CDR2 SQIVND (reference sequence). V dropped 3 bases and J dropped 5; count of bases not matched to a gene: 11. CDR3 nucleotides: TGTGCCAGTAGTATTAGGGTGAGGGAGGGTAGAGATACGCAGTATTTT. Its translation is CASSIRVREGRDTQYF.

DNA of the CDR3: TGTGCCAGCTCACCATCGGCAGACTACGAGCAGTACTTC. Translating it yields CASSPSADYEQYF. The chain employs TRBV18 and TRBJ2-7, with D hard to call. The V gene's germline CDR1 is KGHSH and CDR2 LQKENI. Trimming shortened V by 2 bases and J by 3 bases, and 8 bases separated the two germline ends. The CDR3 totals 13 residues.

The CDR3 DNA reads as TGTGCCAGCAGCCGCCGGGACAGGGATGCCTACGAGCAGTACTTC. Its protein is CASSRRDRDAYEQYF. V and J are TRBV5-8 and TRBJ2-7; TRBD1 aligns across 9 bases. This CDR3 is 15 amino acids long. CDR1 is SGHTS and CDR2 is YDEGEE in the germline V gene. With 4 bases clipped from V and 2 bases from J, the junction kept 7 bases outside the gene matches.

This clone occurred a few times. The chain carries TRBV30 and TRBJ1-2; the D is unclear. Germline CDR1 reads GTSNPN; CDR2 reads SVGIG (reference sequence). V was trimmed by 1 base and J by 2 bases, leaving 14 bases between them. The CDR3 sequence is 15 residues long. The chain's CDR3 is CAWSAAQNPNYGYTF. Written as DNA, the CDR3 is TGTGCCTGGAGTGCCGCACAAAACCCAAACTATGGCTACACCTTC. Together with reference TRBV30 and TRBJ1-2, the CDR3 gives the full variable domain: SQTIHQWPATLVQPVGSPLSLECTVEGTSNPNLYWYRQAAGRGLQLLFYSVGIGQISSEVPQNLSASRPQDRQFILSSKKLLLSDSGFYLCAWSAAQNPNYGYTFGSGTRLTVV.

The chain uses TRBV15 and TRBJ2-5; 8 bases fit TRBD2. Germline trimming cut 3 bases from V and 2 bases from J; bases unmatched to any gene: 11. Germline assignment: CDR1 LNHNV and CDR2 YYDKDF (reference sequence). This CDR3 has 17 amino acids. The DNA of the CDR3 is TGTGCCACCAGCAGCTTCGGTACTAGCGGTAAGCAAGAGACCCAGTACTTC. Protein: CATSSFGTSGKQETQYF.

This chain connects TRBV27 to TRBJ1-5, with 10 bases fitting TRBD1. The V segment lost 0 bases and the J segment 2 bases; nucleotides outside the gene matches: 7. This CDR3 has 18 residues. Germline V CDR1 and CDR2: MNHEY, SMNVEV (reference sequence). The CDR3 sequence: CASSLSGTGALGNQPQHF. CDR3 nucleotide sequence: TGTGCCAGCAGTTTATCCGGGACAGGGGCTCTTGGCAATCAGCCCCAGCATTTT.

This clone was seen a few times. The chain is built from TRBV30 and TRBJ1-2, with D possibly being TRBD1 (5 bases). The germline gives CDR1 GTSNPN, CDR2 SVGIG (reference sequence). The CDR3 covers 14 residues. The V end lost 4 bases, the J end lost 7 bases, and 19 bases lay between the germline ends. The CDR3 DNA follows: TGTGCCTGGAAACGTGGGACCCCGAGACGTGGCTACACCTTC. As protein: CAWKRGTPRRGYTF.

CDR3 coding DNA: TGTGCCACCAGCAGACAGGGCGTCCACGAGCAGTACTTC. Protein sequence: CATSRQGVHEQYF. The rearrangement uses TRBV6-6 and TRBJ2-7; 7 bases match TRBD1. This CDR3 comprises 13 residues. CDR1 and CDR2 from the germline V gene are MNHNY and SVGAGI (reference sequence). J gave up 5 bases and V 10 bases, and 11 bases lay outside the gene matches.

The rearrangement joins TRBV5-1 to TRBJ1-2; no clear D gene. The V gene lost 4 bases and the J gene lost 2 bases, with 9 bases spanning the gap. The germline CDR1 and CDR2 sequences are SGHRS and YFSETQ. This CDR3 has 13 residues. The CDR3 bases are TGCGCCAGCAGCCGGGCGGCAAACTATGGCTACACCTTC. It encodes CASSRAANYGYTF.

The V gene is TRBV10-3, the J gene TRBJ1-2; the D gene is possibly TRBD1 (5 bases). The germline CDR1 and CDR2 sequences are ENHRY and SYGVKD. This CDR3 contains 16 residues. With 3 bases removed from V and 4 bases from J, the gap between germline ends came to 18 bases. The CDR3 is CAISDSQGTRAYGYTF. In DNA, the CDR3 is TGTGCCATCAGTGATTCTCAAGGGACCAGGGCCTATGGCTACACCTTC.

The chain is built from TRBV28 and TRBJ1-2; the D is unclear. V was shortened by 7 bases and J by 6 bases, with 12 bases between the two germline ends. Germline V gene data show CDR1 as MDHEN and CDR2 as SYDVKM. This CDR3 comprises 12 residues. DNA of the CDR3: TGTGCCAGCAAATTACAGAATCATGGCTACACCTTC. Translating gives CASKLQNHGYTF.

As for this clone: Other DNA sequences within the sample encode an identical CDR3. J is TRBJ2-5 and V is TRBV7-2; 10 bases line up with TRBD1. Unmatched junction bases numbered 0, after V lost 3 bases and J lost 5 bases. The CDR3 covers 13 residues. Germline V gene lookup returns CDR1 SGHTA and CDR2 FQGNSA. The chain's CDR3 is CASSLDRGETQYF. For the CDR3, the DNA is TGTGCCAGCAGCTTGGACAGGGGGGAGACCCAGTACTTC.

The genes are TRBV4-1 and TRBJ1-4; no clear D gene. Germline V CDR1 and CDR2: MGHRA, YSYEKL. V was shortened by 4 bases and J by 7 bases, with 22 bases between the two germline ends. This CDR3 is 17 amino acids long. In DNA, the CDR3 is TGCGCCAGCAGCCTCCAGGTTGTGACGCCGGCCGGTGAAAAACTGTTTTTT. Its translation is CASSLQVVTPAGEKLFF.